The sequence of this T cell receptor beta chain was determined in a study of T-cell memory formation after mild COVID-19. Regarding the study as a whole: Contracting clones from day 15 to 85 showed balanced CD4/CD8; later expanders favored CD4+. Pre-infection memory held some responding clones, suggesting pre-existing cross-reactive T cells responded.

In its sample, this clonotype was seen a few times. The antigen is undetermined. The junction differs from germline at one of its ends, possibly a read error. CDR1 and CDR2 from the germline V gene are SGHVS and FQNEAQ. The CDR3 totals 17 residues. TCR alpha and TCR beta cDNA libraries carrying sample barcodes and UMIs came from 5'RACE with constant-segment primers. TCRdb re-called the 5' RACE reads through MiXCR, storing one row per CDR3 protein. The profile covers fewer than 550,000 distinct CDR3 sequences, with 20% appearing a single time and 7.5% to 10% taken by the ten largest. The sequence was obtained from an adult woman who had mild COVID-19 (a few samples of this study predate the infection). Cell type and time point are not known. This chain joins TRBV7-8 and TRBJ2-2; 13 nucleotides line up with TRBD2. What was sequenced was PBMCs or a T cell subset sorted from them (not recorded which). The CDR3 DNA is TGTGCCAGCACCTTACTAGCGGGGGGGCCGGACACCGGGGAGCTGTTTTTT. The encoded protein is CASTLLAGGPDTGELFF.